The 5 T cell receptor beta chains in this list originate from one sample, sequenced in a study of T cell responses to AZD1222 COVID-19 vaccine. Measured with immunoSEQ multiplex PCR; TCRdb has only the in-frame clones, and not every one. The top ten hold 3.5% to 4.5% of the sample, which has 110,000 to 150,000 clones, roughly 92% seen once. The material was peripheral blood, obtained on day 0 of AZD1222 vaccination. These receptors all come from an adult in good health.

The chain couples TRBV3-1 (or the pseudogene TRBV3-2) to TRBJ2-7, with 7 bases lining up with TRBD2. V shed 7 bases and J 4 bases; nucleotides not matched to a gene: 7. Germline V gene data show CDR1 as LGHDT and CDR2 as YNNKEL (reference sequence). CDR3 length equals 13 residues. Written as DNA, the CDR3 is TGTGCCAGCACCACGGGGGGTTTGTACGAGCAGTACTTC. This translates into CASTTGGLYEQYF.

The chain has TRBV6-5 and TRBJ1-2; 11 bases line up with TRBD1. Germline CDR1 and CDR2: MNHEY and SVGAGI. The CDR3 sequence is 15 residues long. The V and J ends lost 6 bases and 2 bases, in that order; junction bases with no gene match: 5. The CDR3 DNA follows: TGTGCCAGCAGGGTGGACAGGGGGCCCAACTATGGCTACACCTTC. Translating it yields CASRVDRGPNYGYTF.

The V call is TRBV5-1, the J call TRBJ2-7; D tentatively fits TRBD1 or TRBD2 (5 bases each). The V and J ends lost 5 bases and 1 base respectively, with 10 bases between them. The germline V gene has CDR1 SGHRS and CDR2 YFSETQ. This CDR3 comprises 13 residues. DNA of the CDR3: TGCGCCAGCAGAACGGGACCGTCCTACGAGCAGTACTTC. As protein: CASRTGPSYEQYF.

The count of this clone is one. The chain carries TRBV7-7 and TRBJ2-3; D possibly matches TRBD1 or TRBD2 (6 bases each). Germline CDR1 reads SSHAT; CDR2 reads FNYEAQ (reference sequence). CDR3 length: 16 residues. Trimming pared 5 bases from V and 6 bases from J, leaving 21 bases between. This chain's CDR3 is CASSPLVGRGGDTQYF. Written as DNA, the CDR3 is TGTGCCAGCAGCCCGTTGGTCGGGAGAGGGGGGGATACGCAGTATTTT. Together with reference TRBV7-7 and TRBJ2-3, the CDR3 gives the full variable domain: GAGVSQSPRYKVTKRGQDVTLRCDPISSHATLYWYQQALGQGPEFLTYFNYEAQPDKSGLPSDRFSAERPEGSISTLTIQRTEQRDSAMYRCASSPLVGRGGDTQYFGPGTRLTVL.

This clone has just one count. As DNA, the CDR3 is TGTGCCAGCAGCTCTCGCGCCCGAGGGAGCAGAAACACTGAAGCTTTCTTT. It is translated as CASSSRARGSRNTEAFF. This sequence joins TRBV27 and TRBJ1-1; D gene unclear. The germline CDR1 and CDR2 sequences are MNHEY and SMNVEV (reference sequence). The CDR3 has 17 residues. V lost 6 bases to trimming and J lost 2 bases, with 22 bases between them.